The following is a T cell receptor (beta chain) sequence with its context. Germline CDR1 is MGHDK and CDR2 is SYGVNS. The CDR3 runs 14 residues. V lost 5 bases to trimming and J lost 8 bases; unmatched junction nucleotides: 6. This sample was included in a study of cytomegalovirus exposure and HLA in healthy donors. Assay used: immunoSEQ multiplex PCR; TCRdb lists only in-frame clones, some missing. The data hold approximately 150,000 clones, with around four fifths observed a single time. From the roughly 120-subject validation cohort, which was separate from the roughly 670-subject first cohort, the donors were drawn.

Sequencing was carried out using PBMCs. The origin of this receptor is a young man in good health and CMV-seropositive. The J gene is TRBJ2-1, the V gene TRBV25-1; 10 bases agree with TRBD1. The CDR3: CASSTLTGGHEQFF. CDR3 sequence (DNA): TGTGCCAGCAGTACCCTGACAGGGGGCCATGAGCAGTTCTTC.